The entry below describes one TCR beta chain. Antigen: not known. Time point given: baseline, week 1 (first vaccination visit). Specified treatment: pre-vaccination baseline after standard-of-care therapy. The record originates from a study of a mutant IDH1 vaccine in newly diagnosed glioma. General study findings and limits: The vaccine induced immune responses, and these occurred in 93.3% of patients.

V was clipped by 0 bases and J by 5 bases; unmatched bases: 4. The germline CDR1 and CDR2 sequences are SGHRS and YFSETQ. The CDR3 totals 15 residues. Measured with immunoSEQ multiplex PCR; TCRdb has only the in-frame clones, and not every one. The table shows over 55,000 clones, with 65% to 85% occurring only once. The specimen was peripheral blood mononuclear cells (PBMCs), collected from a glioma patient treated with radiotherapy, temozolomide or both. The chain uses TRBV5-1 and TRBJ1-5; TRBD1 aligns across 8 bases. This TCR was sampled from a woman aged 18-35 years with glioma. Some clones in this sample may be carry-over from other donors' samples. CDR3 DNA: TGCGCCAGCAGCTTGGGGGACAGGTCCGATCAGCCCCAGCATTTT. Translating gives CASSLGDRSDQPQHF.